A selection of T cell receptor beta chains follows, all from one sample in a study of CD4 T cells in relation to SARS-CoV-2 and coronaviruses. Their cognate antigens are unknown. Data came from immunoSEQ multiplex PCR; TCRdb stores just in-frame clones and leaves some out. The data hold 19,000 or so clones, with 70% to 80% observed a single time. Sequencing used CD4+ T cells from PBMCs, cultured in vitro. The receptor source for this set is a human donor in good health. Both conserved end residues are part of each CDR3. Each record gives: CDR3 protein, V gene, clone size, J gene. Not all rows give a size; the values are once, few, many and, for expanded clones, a class.

CASRNREIDEQFF TRBV2 . TRBJ2-1
CAISESGGVRQPQHF TRBV10-3 . TRBJ1-5
CASSFRGNTEAFF TRBV5-6 . TRBJ1-1
CASSDRTGDDEQFF TRBV5-1 . TRBJ2-1
CASSLGDLGEQFF TRBV11-2 . TRBJ2-1
CASSLQGRNSPLHF TRBV6-2/TRBV6-3 . TRBJ1-6
CAISEIDMQYF TRBV10-3 . TRBJ2-3
CASSLGRTGTYEQYF TRBV11-1 . TRBJ2-7
CASSRVLATNTDTQYF TRBV19 . TRBJ2-3
CASSPGDRPNYGYTF TRBV18 . TRBJ1-2
CATSRDYGQGGHNEQFF TRBV15 . TRBJ2-1
CAWGQAEAFF TRBV30 . TRBJ1-1
CASSIDLGYGYTF TRBV19 . TRBJ1-2
CASSTRRGSLQNSPLHF TRBV3-1/TRBV3-2 few TRBJ1-6
CASSSQGRDNQPQHF TRBV7-8 . TRBJ1-5
CASSPLTEGEQYF TRBV5-1 few TRBJ2-7
CASSLQGNQPQHF TRBV28 . TRBJ1-5
CASSQDGRDGGYTF TRBV4-1 . TRBJ1-2
CASSQSGTSGNEQFF TRBV3-1/TRBV3-2 . TRBJ2-1
CATSDGLVGQPQHF TRBV24-1 . TRBJ1-5
CASSPDGGNTGELFF TRBV5-4 . TRBJ2-2
CASRGSSYEQYF TRBV13 . TRBJ2-7
CAWSVLERDTGELFF TRBV30 . TRBJ2-2
CASSLTLAGGVLAKNIQYF TRBV28 once TRBJ2-4
CASSLAAGTPLHF TRBV5-6 . TRBJ1-6
CASSQAATSGRLWYF TRBV4-1 . TRBJ2-7
CASSRARGTNTEAFF TRBV7-9 . TRBJ1-1
CASSALGYEQYF TRBV12-3/TRBV12-4 . TRBJ2-7
CASSFTSGLTNTGELFF TRBV11-3 . TRBJ2-2
CASRLRKGQGMYEQYF TRBV6-6 . TRBJ2-7